Listed below are T cell receptor beta chains from one sample, sequenced in a study of T cell repertoires in cytomegalovirus infection. TCRdb recomputed calls from the reads with MiXCR, one row per CDR3 protein. Of under 350,000 distinct CDR3 sequences listed, more than 9% are singletons. Source material: PBMCs. The source of these receptors is a human donor in good health (CMV status not recorded). Some clones in this sample may be carry-over from other donors' samples. Both conserved end residues are part of each CDR3. D genes are given only for firm matches. Only part of the rows carry a size: once, few, many, or a class if the clone is expanded.

cdr3_length	clone_size	j_call	d_call	v_call	cdr3_aa	cdr3_nt
12	many	TRBJ1-1	.	TRBV7-2	CASSLGGVVAFF	TGTGCCAGCAGCCTCGGGGGAGTCGTGGCTTTCTTT
16	few	TRBJ2-1	TRBD2	TRBV27	CASSPGTGGALNEQFF	TGTGCCAGCAGCCCCGGAACGGGGGGGGCTCTCAATGAGCAGTTCTTC
14	few	TRBJ2-7	TRBD1	TRBV3-1	CASSHGTGVYEQYF	TGTGCCAGCAGCCATGGGACAGGGGTCTACGAGCAGTACTTC
13	many	TRBJ1-1	.	TRBV6-2/TRBV6-3	CASSYFGQPGAFF	TGTGCCAGCAGTTACTTCGGACAGCCCGGAGCTTTCTTT
16	few	TRBJ2-7	.	TRBV7-4	CASSLETRGGSYEQYF	TGTGCCAGCAGCTTAGAGACGCGGGGTGGGTCCTACGAGCAGTACTTC
18	.	TRBJ2-6	TRBD1	TRBV11-2	CASSQRGQGRTGANVLTF	TGTGCCAGCAGCCAAAGGGGACAGGGAAGGACTGGGGCCAACGTCCTGACTTTC
12	once	TRBJ2-1	.	TRBV11-2	CASSSGIDEQFF	TGTGCCAGCAGCTCCGGAATTGATGAGCAGTTCTTC
13	few	TRBJ2-3	.	TRBV4-2	CASSQAITDTQYF	TGTGCCAGCAGCCAAGCGATCACAGATACGCAGTATTTT
15	few	TRBJ2-7	TRBD2	TRBV28	CASSTPGGVTPGQYF	TGTGCCAGCAGTACCCCGGGAGGGGTTACCCCTGGGCAGTACTTC
18	few	TRBJ2-5	.	TRBV4-2	CASSHDRGGVGLQETQYF	TGTGCCAGCAGCCACGACAGGGGAGGGGTTGGACTCCAAGAGACCCAGTACTTC
15	many	TRBJ1-5	TRBD1	TRBV4-1	CASSYTGGRNQPQHF	TGCGCCAGCAGCTACACAGGGGGACGCAATCAGCCCCAGCATTTT
15	.	TRBJ2-1	TRBD1	TRBV5-1	CASSGGQGLLNEQFF	TGCGCCAGCAGCGGGGGACAGGGGCTCCTCAATGAGCAGTTCTTC
14	few	TRBJ1-1	TRBD1	TRBV3-1	CASSPSDRATEAFF	TGTGCCAGCAGCCCTTCGGACAGGGCCACTGAAGCTTTCTTT
19	many	TRBJ2-5	TRBD2	TRBV2	CASRGTSGRARGNQETQYF	TGTGCCAGCAGGGGGACTAGCGGGAGGGCCCGAGGTAACCAAGAGACCCAGTACTTC
16	many	TRBJ2-7	TRBD2	TRBV20-1	CSAPPQASGSSYEQYF	TGCAGTGCTCCCCCCCAGGCTAGCGGTAGCTCCTACGAGCAGTACTTC
14	.	TRBJ2-7	TRBD2	TRBV20-1	CSALTSGGRYEQYF	TGCAGTGCTCTTACTAGCGGGGGACGCTACGAGCAGTACTTC
15	many	TRBJ1-1	.	TRBV7-8	CASSLGSRGGTEAFF	TGTGCCAGCAGCTTAGGGAGTCGTGGGGGCACTGAAGCTTTCTTT
13	.	TRBJ2-4	.	TRBV4-1	CASSQDKGRQQYF	TGCGCCAGCAGCCAAGATAAGGGACGCCAGCAGTACTTC
13	few	TRBJ2-7	TRBD1	TRBV27	CASSRRGLYEQYF	TGTGCCAGTTCCCGCAGGGGGCTCTACGAGCAGTACTTC
17	few	TRBJ2-3	TRBD1	TRBV6-2/TRBV6-3	CASSDLGQGVGADTQYF	TGTGCCAGCAGTGACTTGGGACAGGGTGTAGGCGCAGATACGCAGTATTTT
17	many	TRBJ1-5	.	TRBV28	CASSFGGGPFSNQPQHF	TGTGCCAGCAGTTTTGGGGGGGGCCCTTTTAGCAATCAGCCCCAGCATTTT
14	.	TRBJ2-3	TRBD1	TRBV7-4	CASSLGTVGDTQYF	TGTGCCAGCAGCTTGGGGACAGTCGGGGATACGCAGTATTTT
14	few	TRBJ1-6	.	TRBV7-9	CASSLVDRNSPLHF	TGTGCCAGCAGCTTGGTTGACAGGAATTCACCCCTCCACTTT
14	.	TRBJ1-1	.	TRBV27	CASSFPAISTEAFF	TGTGCCAGCAGTTTCCCCGCCATTAGCACTGAAGCTTTCTTT
16	many	TRBJ2-2	TRBD2	TRBV7-2	CASSPTSGLITGELFF	TGTGCCAGCAGCCCGACTAGCGGATTGATCACCGGGGAGCTGTTTTTT
14	few	TRBJ2-7	.	TRBV19	CASSIGDNSYEQYF	TGTGCCAGTAGTATCGGGGACAACTCCTACGAGCAGTACTTC
14	.	TRBJ1-1	.	TRBV6-2/TRBV6-3	CASGAVGGSTEAFF	TGTGCCAGCGGGGCGGTAGGGGGGAGCACTGAAGCTTTCTTT
15	.	TRBJ2-5	TRBD1	TRBV6-2/TRBV6-3	CASSYSGQGPETQYF	TGTGCCAGCAGTTACTCGGGACAGGGACCAGAGACCCAGTACTTC
14	few	TRBJ2-7	.	TRBV20-1	CSANRRVSSYEQYF	TGCAGTGCTAATCGACGGGTAAGCTCCTACGAGCAGTACTTC
15	.	TRBJ1-1	.	TRBV9	CASSVGPRADTGAFF	TGTGCCAGCAGCGTAGGGCCCAGGGCGGACACTGGAGCTTTCTTT
14	few	TRBJ2-1	TRBD2	TRBV29-1	CSVGRTSGTNEQFF	TGCAGCGTTGGACGGACTAGCGGGACTAATGAGCAGTTCTTC
15	many	TRBJ2-3	.	TRBV4-1	CASSQVIGTRDTQYF	TGCGCCAGCAGCCAAGTAATCGGGACCCGAGATACGCAGTATTTT
14	.	TRBJ2-1	.	TRBV7-2	CASSRGRLANEQFF	TGTGCCAGCAGTCGGGGCAGGCTAGCCAATGAGCAGTTCTTC